The next 27 T cell receptor beta chains were all read from a single sample in a study of T cells after yellow fever vaccination. From the 5' RACE reads, TCRdb called clonotypes with MiXCR, one entry per CDR3 protein. The sample consists of some 160,000 distinct CDR3 sequences, around 9.7% of them appearing once. This specimen consisted of CD8+ T cells sorted from PBMCs, obtained 45 days after the yellow fever booster vaccination. Every receptor here comes from a man younger than 35 who received the YFV17D yellow fever vaccine.

This clonotype has only a few counts. The DNA for the CDR3 is TGTGCCAGCAGGTTAACCAGGGGAAGAGGTTCACCCCTCCACTTT. Encoded protein: CASRLTRGRGSPLHF. The chain couples TRBV11-2 to TRBJ1-6; TRBD1 is a possible D gene (6 bases). This CDR3 is 15 amino acids long. Trimming removed 6 bases from V and 9 bases from J, with 18 bases in between. Germline V CDR1 and CDR2: SGHAT, FQNNGV.

The chain recombines TRBV19 with TRBJ2-1; 7 bases are a match to TRBD2. CDR3 length equals 15 residues. V trimming: 1 base; J trimming: 7 bases; junction bases outside the gene matches: 7. Germline-derived CDR1 and CDR2 are LNHDA and SQIVND (reference sequence). CDR3: CASSIVGGSKNEQFF. CDR3 nucleotide sequence: TGTGCCAGTAGTATAGTGGGGGGGTCCAAAAATGAGCAGTTCTTC.

The genes are TRBV7-6 and TRBJ1-1; D unresolved. This CDR3 has 17 residues. The germline CDR1 and CDR2 sequences are SGHVS and FNYEAQ. V was pared by 2 bases and J by 1 base, with 17 bases between. CDR3 in amino acids: CASSLIPLHGGNTEAFF. The CDR3 DNA reads as TGTGCCAGCAGCTTAATCCCCCTTCACGGAGGGAACACTGAAGCTTTCTTT.

V and J are TRBV10-2 and TRBJ1-4, with 11 bases matching TRBD1. From germline, CDR1 is WSHSY and CDR2 SAAADI. The CDR3 sequence is 17 residues long. The ends lost 2 bases at V and 8 bases at J; junction bases unmatched: 10. The CDR3 reads CASSEPSGTGGREKLFF. CDR3 in DNA: TGCGCCAGCAGTGAGCCCTCCGGGACAGGGGGTAGGGAAAAACTGTTTTTT.

The chain joins TRBV4-3 to TRBJ1-5; D is unclear. The ends were cut back, 3 bases at V and 1 base at J, with 13 bases in the middle. Germline V CDR1 and CDR2: LGHNA, YSLEER. CDR3 length: 16 amino acids. CDR3 sequence reads: CASSQSLGGSNQPQHF. The CDR3 bases are TGCGCCAGCAGCCAGTCTCTGGGAGGGAGCAATCAGCCCCAGCATTTT.

The chain carries TRBV20-1 and TRBJ2-7; possibly TRBD1 for D (6 bases). The CDR3 runs to 12 residues. V was shortened by 7 bases and J by 0 bases, with 10 bases between the two germline ends. Germline assignment: CDR1 DFQATT and CDR2 SNEGSKA (reference sequence). CDR3 amino acids: CSVGDNSYEQYF. For the CDR3, the DNA is TGCAGTGTAGGGGACAACTCCTACGAGCAGTACTTC.

This clonotype was found a few times. This chain uses TRBV6-2 or TRBV6-3 with TRBJ2-1; TRBD1 agrees at 8 bases. Trimming cost V 6 bases and J 10 bases; bases outside gene matches: 2. Germline-derived CDR1 and CDR2 are MNHEY and SVGEGT. The CDR3 consists of 11 residues. CDR3 DNA: TGTGCCAGCAGGTGGACAGGGGAGCAGTTCTTC. As protein: CASRWTGEQFF.

The chain joins TRBV7-9 to TRBJ1-4; D is unclear. Germline CDR1 SEHNR, CDR2 FQNEAQ (reference sequence). The CDR3 length is 15 residues. Trimming pared 0 bases from V and 7 bases from J, leaving 12 bases between. The CDR3 sequence is CASSLAMKTGEKLFF. The CDR3 DNA reads TGTGCCAGCAGCTTAGCGATGAAGACGGGTGAAAAACTGTTTTTT.

This clonotype was recorded at least ten times. The rearrangement links TRBV6-6 to TRBJ2-7, with D perhaps matching TRBD1 or TRBD2 (5 bases each). From germline, CDR1 is MNHNY and CDR2 SVGAGI (reference sequence). V dropped 5 bases and J dropped 7 bases, with 12 bases sitting between them. This CDR3 is built from 12 residues. The CDR3 loop reads CASSGDPWEQYF. CDR3 DNA: TGTGCCAGCAGTGGGGACCCGTGGGAGCAGTACTTC.

This clonotype was observed a few times. The rearrangement links TRBV5-1 to TRBJ1-1; D gene ambiguous. The CDR3 has 14 residues. CDR1 and CDR2 (germline): SGHRS, YFSETQ. The germline V and J ends were trimmed by 0 bases and 0 bases, with 6 bases remaining between them. The CDR3: CASSLVGMNTEAFF. In nucleotides, the CDR3 is TGCGCCAGCAGCTTGGTTGGTATGAACACTGAAGCTTTCTTT.

The chain recombines TRBV9 with TRBJ2-5; TRBD2 aligns across 8 bases. This CDR3 is built from 16 residues. Germline V lookup: CDR1 SGDLS, CDR2 YYNGEE. With V trimmed by 0 bases and J by 5 bases, 9 bases remained unmatched. CDR3 amino acids: CASSVESGLGWETQYF. In DNA form, the CDR3 reads TGTGCCAGCAGCGTAGAATCGGGACTAGGCTGGGAGACCCAGTACTTC.

The genes are TRBV27 and TRBJ1-4; D remains ambiguous. Trimming removed 1 base at V and 4 bases at J, with 10 bases between. The CDR3 extends over 15 amino acids. Germline values: CDR1 MNHEY, CDR2 SMNVEV (reference sequence). As DNA, the CDR3 is TGTGCCAGCAGTTTATTGGGTGCCCTTAATGAAAAACTGTTTTTT. As protein: CASSLLGALNEKLFF.

V gene TRBV6-6 combines with J gene TRBJ1-6; a possible D gene is TRBD1 (6 bases). V was cut by 6 bases and J by 10 bases, with 10 bases left in between. The CDR3 has 12 amino acids. Germline V gene sequence: CDR1 MNHNY, CDR2 SVGAGI (reference sequence). CDR3 residues: CASSGGGSPLHF. The CDR3 coding sequence is TGTGCCAGCAGCGGAGGGGGGTCACCCCTCCACTTT.

This rearrangement joins TRBV6-2 or TRBV6-3 to TRBJ2-3; D unclear. V was pared by 10 bases and J by 1 base, with 18 bases between. Germline-derived CDR1 and CDR2 are MNHEY and SVGEGT. The CDR3 is 15 residues long. The CDR3 sequence is CATQKRARGTDTQYF. The DNA of the CDR3 is TGTGCCACCCAAAAACGGGCCAGAGGCACAGATACGCAGTATTTT.

This clonotype came up a few times. The chain recombines TRBV7-8 with TRBJ1-2; 8 positions match TRBD1. This CDR3 is 18 amino acids long. Germline CDR1 and CDR2: SGHVS and FQNEAQ. Losses at the gene ends were 3 bases for V and 3 bases for J; bases not matched to a gene: 15. In DNA, the CDR3 is TGTGCCAGCAGCTTGAAACCGGGACAGGCCCCACCTTACTATGGCTACACCTTC. Translated: CASSLKPGQAPPYYGYTF.

This clonotype has more than one count but fewer than ten. The gene calls are TRBV12-3 or TRBV12-4 and TRBJ1-4; maybe TRBD1 (5 bases). CDR3 size: 15 residues. Trimming removed 5 bases from V and 7 bases from J, with 17 bases in between. Here the CDR3 reads CASSPRARGGEKLFF. CDR3 bases: TGTGCCAGCAGTCCTCGGGCCCGGGGGGGTGAAAAACTGTTTTTT.

This sequence joins TRBV10-3 and TRBJ2-7; the D call may be TRBD1 or TRBD2 (7 bases each). This CDR3 spans 15 amino acids. Per the germline V gene, CDR1 is ENHRY and CDR2 is SYGVKD. Trimming pared 6 bases from V and 2 bases from J, leaving 17 bases between. Written as DNA, the CDR3 is TGTGCCATCAGCAAGACAGGGAGGGTTACCTACGAGCAGTACTTC. It is translated as CAISKTGRVTYEQYF.

CDR3 in amino acids: CSARDPGYTQYF. For the CDR3, the DNA is TGCAGTGCTAGAGATCCCGGTTATACGCAGTATTTT. The chain employs TRBV20-1 and TRBJ2-3, with D hard to call. The CDR3 has 12 residues. The V end lost 0 bases, the J end lost 7 bases, and 8 bases lay between the germline ends. Germline-derived CDR1 and CDR2 are DFQATT and SNEGSKA (reference sequence).

This chain joins TRBV20-1 and TRBJ2-1, with D unclear. Germline V CDR1 and CDR2: DFQATT, SNEGSKA (reference sequence). This CDR3 is built from 15 residues. V dropped 0 bases and J dropped 4 bases, with 13 bases sitting between them. The CDR3 DNA is TGCAGTGCTAGAGATTCTGCCACCTCGTACAATGAGCAGTTCTTC. Protein: CSARDSATSYNEQFF.

The genes are TRBV7-2 and TRBJ2-5; D call uncertain. Germline assignment: CDR1 SGHTA and CDR2 FQGNSA. Trimming removed 5 bases at V and 7 bases at J, with 11 bases between. The CDR3 length is 12 residues. Written as DNA, the CDR3 is TGTGCCAGCAGCGATTTAGCCGCGACCCAGTACTTC. Translation: CASSDLAATQYF.

This clonotype was seen a few times. CDR3 sequence: CASSQRASHPDTQYF. The CDR3 bases are TGCGCCAGCAGCCAACGGGCCTCGCACCCAGATACGCAGTATTTT. V is TRBV4-1 and J is TRBJ2-3; D gene ambiguous. The ends were cut back, 2 bases at V and 4 bases at J, with 13 bases in the middle. The CDR3 extends over 15 amino acids. Looked up from germline, CDR1 is MGHRA and CDR2 is YSYEKL.

The chain combines TRBV7-3 with TRBJ2-5; 7 bases map to TRBD2. This CDR3 has 13 amino acids. Germline CDR1 SGHTA, CDR2 FQGTGA. J was trimmed by 2 bases and V by 6 bases; bases with no gene match: 3. CDR3 nucleotides: TGTGCCAGCAGGGCGGGGGAACAAGAGACCCAGTACTTC. This translates into CASRAGEQETQYF. The full variable domain, its missing parts supplied by reference TRBV7-3 and TRBJ2-5, is GAGVSQTPSNKVTEKGKYVELRCDPISGHTALYWYRQSLGQGPEFLIYFQGTGAADDSGLPNDRFFAVRPEGSVSTLKIQRTERGDSAVYLCASRAGEQETQYFGPGTRLLVL.

This clonotype was seen a handful of times. The chain couples TRBV4-1 to TRBJ2-5; 7 bases line up with TRBD2. CDR1 is MGHRA and CDR2 is YSYEKL in the germline V gene. The CDR3 spans 15 residues. V shed 1 base, J shed 2 bases, and the junction held 4 bases outside the gene matches. DNA for the CDR3: TGCGCCAGCAGCCAAGTTTACGGGGGGCAAGAGACCCAGTACTTC. This gives the protein CASSQVYGGQETQYF.

This clonotype was observed a handful of times. J is TRBJ2-1 and V is TRBV10-3; possibly TRBD2 for D (6 bases). Trimming took off 7 bases at V and 8 bases at J, with 12 bases between the two ends. CDR3 length: 12 residues. The germline CDR1 and CDR2 sequences are ENHRY and SYGVKD. CDR3 residues: CAITGSGDEQFF. Here the CDR3 DNA reads TGTGCCATCACTGGGTCGGGAGATGAGCAGTTCTTC.

This clonotype showed up many times. The rearrangement links TRBV14 to TRBJ1-1, with D uncertain. The CDR3 spans 14 residues. The V and J ends lost 1 base and 0 bases respectively, with 6 bases between them. Per germline, CDR1 SGHDN and CDR2 FVKESK. CDR3: CASSQGPMNTEAFF. In DNA form, the CDR3 reads TGTGCCAGCAGCCAAGGACCGATGAACACTGAAGCTTTCTTT.

The rearrangement joins TRBV4-2 to TRBJ2-4; a weak D match, TRBD2 (6 bases). CDR1 LGHNA and CDR2 YNFKEQ come from the germline V gene. There are 15 residues in the CDR3. The V end was cut by 4 bases, the J end by 4 bases, with 14 bases between. CDR3 DNA: TGTGCCAGCAGCCTCCGTCTAGGAGGGAAAAACATTCAGTACTTC. Translated: CASSLRLGGKNIQYF.

V and J are TRBV5-6 and TRBJ2-7; possible D gene TRBD2, 5 bases. CDR3 length equals 14 residues. The germline CDR1 and CDR2 sequences are SGHDT and YYEEEE. The V gene lost 5 bases and the J gene lost 4 bases, with 16 bases spanning the gap. CDR3 nucleotide sequence: TGTGCCAGCAGTCCCGGTGAGGGTTGGTACGAGCAGTACTTC. Translation: CASSPGEGWYEQYF.